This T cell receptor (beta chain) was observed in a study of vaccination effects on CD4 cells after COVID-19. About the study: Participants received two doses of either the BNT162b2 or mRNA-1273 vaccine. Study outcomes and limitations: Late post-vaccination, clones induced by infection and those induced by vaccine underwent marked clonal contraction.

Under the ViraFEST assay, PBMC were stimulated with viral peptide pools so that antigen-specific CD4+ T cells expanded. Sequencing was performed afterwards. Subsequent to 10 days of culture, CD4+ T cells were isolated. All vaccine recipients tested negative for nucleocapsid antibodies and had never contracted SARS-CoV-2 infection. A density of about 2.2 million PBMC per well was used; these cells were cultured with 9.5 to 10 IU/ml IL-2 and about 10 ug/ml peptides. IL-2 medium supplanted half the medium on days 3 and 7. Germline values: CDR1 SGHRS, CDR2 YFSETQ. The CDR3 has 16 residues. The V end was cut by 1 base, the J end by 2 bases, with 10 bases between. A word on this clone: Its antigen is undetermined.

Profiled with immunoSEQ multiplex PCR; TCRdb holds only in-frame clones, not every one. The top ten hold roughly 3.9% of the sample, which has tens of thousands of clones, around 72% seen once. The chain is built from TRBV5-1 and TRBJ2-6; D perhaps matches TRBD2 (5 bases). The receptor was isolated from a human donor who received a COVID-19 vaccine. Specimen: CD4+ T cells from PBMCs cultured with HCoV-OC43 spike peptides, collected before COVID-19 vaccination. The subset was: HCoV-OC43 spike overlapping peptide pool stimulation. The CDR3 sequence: CASSLWAGAGANVLTF. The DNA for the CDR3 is TGCGCCAGCAGCTTGTGGGCGGGCGCTGGGGCCAACGTCCTGACTTTC.